Following are 31 T cell receptor beta chains from one sample sequenced in a study of blood T cells in healthy people across ages. A second roughly 6 to 11 cycle PCR used barcoded and J-beta primers. TCRdb re-analysed the 5' RACE reads in MiXCR, keeping a single row per CDR3 protein. The data show about 1,400,000 distinct CDR3 sequences, with 42% seen just once and under 8% held by the top ten. Sequencing was performed on blood. The source of these receptors is a woman between 18 and 29 years old in good health.

The V gene is TRBV19, the J gene TRBJ1-5; TRBD1 matches at 8 bases. The CDR3 covers 16 residues. CDR1 is LNHDA and CDR2 is SQIVND in the germline V gene (reference sequence). V dropped 7 bases and J dropped 3; count of bases not matched to a gene: 11. CDR3 region: CASTAIDRGNNQPQHF. CDR3 coding DNA: TGTGCCAGTACCGCAATTGACAGGGGTAACAATCAGCCCCAGCATTTT.

The chain has TRBV29-1 and TRBJ1-1; D is ambiguous. Trimming removed 3 bases at V and 1 base at J, with 6 bases between. The CDR3 runs 12 residues. Germline V lookup: CDR1 SQVTM, CDR2 ANQGSEA. CDR3 residues: CSVDSGNTEAFF. The CDR3 DNA reads TGCAGCGTTGACTCAGGGAACACTGAAGCTTTCTTT.

The chain recombines TRBV15 with TRBJ1-2; 7 bases are a match to TRBD1. V dropped 3 bases and J dropped 4; count of bases not matched to a gene: 8. This CDR3 has 15 residues. Germline V gene lookup returns CDR1 LNHNV and CDR2 YYDKDF (reference sequence). CDR3: CATSSRTGAFYGYTF. The CDR3 DNA reads TGTGCCACCAGCAGTCGGACAGGTGCCTTCTATGGCTACACCTTC.

V usage is TRBV5-1 and J usage is TRBJ2-7, with 8 positions matching TRBD1. The germline CDR1 and CDR2 sequences are SGHRS and YFSETQ. This CDR3 contains 15 residues. With V trimmed by 4 bases and J by 4 bases, 10 bases remained unmatched. The CDR3 coding sequence is TGCGCCAGCAGCATAAGGACAGGGAATGCGTACGAGCAGTACTTC. This codes for CASSIRTGNAYEQYF. The variable domain in full, with the rest retrieved from reference TRBV5-1 and TRBJ2-7, is KAGVTQTPRYLIKTRGQQVTLSCSPISGHRSVSWYQQTPGQGLQFLFEYFSETQRNKGNFPGRFSGRQFSNSRSEMNVSTLELGDSALYLCASSIRTGNAYEQYFGPGTRLTVT.

This chain joins TRBV4-2 and TRBJ1-1; D ambiguous. The CDR3 has 14 amino acids. Trimming took 5 bases from V and 3 from J, leaving 13 bases between them. Looked up from germline, CDR1 is LGHNA and CDR2 is YNFKEQ. The CDR3 DNA reads as TGTGCCAGCAGCTCCGATGTGAGGGACACTGAAGCTTTCTTT. Its protein product is CASSSDVRDTEAFF.

This clonotype was counted only a few times. This chain links TRBV3-1 with TRBJ2-7; tentative D call: TRBD1 (5 bases). Judging by the DNA end, TRBJ2-5 fits better; the J call may be wrong. Germline V gene sequence: CDR1 LGHDT, CDR2 YNNKEL (reference sequence). The CDR3 spans 14 residues. The CDR3 region is CASSLKSGFGTQYF. DNA of the CDR3: TGTGCCAGCAGCCTAAAATCAGGGTTCGGGACCCAGTACTTC.

Only a few counts were recorded for this clonotype. This chain uses TRBV29-1 with TRBJ2-7, with D hard to call. CDR3 length: 13 residues. Germline CDR1 is SQVTM and CDR2 is ANQGSEA. V lost 7 bases and J 0 bases, leaving 13 bases between the germline ends. The CDR3 spells CSAKGFISYEQYF. CDR3 bases: TGCAGCGCGAAGGGCTTTATCTCCTACGAGCAGTACTTC.

This rearrangement joins TRBV4-1 to TRBJ1-1; 7 positions agree with TRBD1. V trimming: 0 bases; J trimming: 10 bases; junction bases outside the gene matches: 8. The CDR3 sequence is 14 residues long. Germline V gives CDR1 MGHRA, CDR2 YSYEKL. This CDR3 reads CASSQDQGGRGAFF. The CDR3 DNA is TGCGCCAGCAGCCAAGATCAGGGGGGGCGGGGAGCTTTCTTT.

This chain connects TRBV6-2 or TRBV6-3 to TRBJ1-2, with 9 bases identical to TRBD1. V lost 6 bases to trimming and J lost 5 bases; unmatched junction nucleotides: 10. From germline, CDR1 is MNHEY and CDR2 SVGEGT. The CDR3 has 15 residues. The CDR3 is CASSQTGGAGYGYTF. As DNA, the CDR3 is TGTGCCAGCAGCCAAACAGGGGGCGCTGGGTATGGCTACACCTTC.

This clonotype came up a few times. CDR3 DNA: TGTGCCACCAGCAGAGATAGGGGGGGCTATGGCTACACCTTC. Translation gives CATSRDRGGYGYTF. J is TRBJ1-2 and V is TRBV15; D perhaps matches TRBD1 (6 bases). The CDR3 length is 14 residues. The V gene lost 0 bases and the J gene lost 4 bases, with 9 bases spanning the gap. The germline gives CDR1 LNHNV, CDR2 YYDKDF (reference sequence).

V gene TRBV12-3 or TRBV12-4 combines with J gene TRBJ2-2; no firm D call. The CDR3 is made up of 13 amino acids. V gave up 7 bases and J gave up 6 bases, with 12 bases separating them. The CDR3 region has the DNA TGTGCCAGCACCTTCGGAGTTCCCGGGGAGCTGTTTTTT. Protein: CASTFGVPGELFF.

This chain connects TRBV5-1 to TRBJ2-7; D possibly corresponds to TRBD2 (6 bases). Trimming pared 7 bases from V and 2 bases from J, leaving 19 bases between. The CDR3 spans 15 residues. Germline lookup yields CDR1 SGHRS and CDR2 YFSETQ. The CDR3 loop is CASRDSAGQPYEQYF. For the CDR3, the DNA is TGCGCCAGCCGGGACTCGGCAGGGCAGCCCTACGAGCAGTACTTC.

The chain employs TRBV20-1 and TRBJ2-1; either TRBD1 or TRBD2 may supply D (5 bases each). The germline gives CDR1 DFQATT, CDR2 SNEGSKA (reference sequence). V lost 0 bases to trimming and J lost 6 bases, with 15 bases between them. CDR3 length: 15 amino acids. The CDR3 loop reads CSAREGSGGGNEQFF. In DNA form, the CDR3 reads TGCAGTGCTAGAGAGGGAAGCGGTGGGGGCAATGAGCAGTTCTTC.

The V gene is TRBV27, the J gene TRBJ2-7; 9 nucleotides match TRBD2. Germline V gene lookup returns CDR1 MNHEY and CDR2 SMNVEV (reference sequence). The CDR3 runs to 15 residues. V gave up 10 bases and J gave up 7 bases; unmatched junction bases: 17. The CDR3 DNA reads as TGTGCCAAAAGCCGGGGAAGACTAGCGGCGAGGGAGCAGTACTTC. This codes for CAKSRGRLAAREQYF.

This clonotype has more than one count but fewer than ten. This chain links TRBV5-1 with TRBJ2-4; D is ambiguous. Gene TRBJ2-7 matches the end of the DNA better, so the J call may be wrong. This CDR3 spans 13 amino acids. Germline loops: CDR1 SGHRS, CDR2 YFSETQ. The CDR3 nucleotides read TGCGCCAGCAGCTTGGAGGATGACTACGAGCAGTACTTC. Protein product: CASSLEDDYEQYF.

This chain uses TRBV7-9 with TRBJ2-2; 7 bases align to TRBD1. Germline V CDR1 and CDR2: SEHNR, FQNEAQ (reference sequence). Trimming cost V 2 bases and J 2 bases; bases outside gene matches: 5. The length of the CDR3 is 16 residues. This chain's CDR3 is CASSLLGGYNTGELFF. The DNA of the CDR3 is TGTGCCAGCAGCTTATTAGGGGGCTACAACACCGGGGAGCTGTTTTTT.

This clonotype was recorded a few times. The chain links TRBV7-9 to TRBJ2-1; D remains ambiguous. The CDR3 consists of 16 residues. V was trimmed by 5 bases and J by 2 bases, leaving 16 bases between them. Germline values: CDR1 SEHNR, CDR2 FQNEAQ (reference sequence). The CDR3 reads CASSARLGYTYNEQFF. The CDR3 coding sequence is TGTGCCAGCAGCGCTCGGCTCGGGTACACCTACAATGAGCAGTTCTTC.

The CDR3 bases are TGTGCCAGCAGTTACCTTGTGGGTGGGGACACTGAAGCTTTCTTT. It codes for CASSYLVGGDTEAFF. J is TRBJ1-1 and V is TRBV6-5; D uncertain. This CDR3 spans 15 amino acids. Trimming left V 2 bases short and J 3 bases short, with 13 bases between. Per the germline V gene, CDR1 is MNHEY and CDR2 is SVGAGI.

The chain recombines TRBV7-2 with TRBJ2-4; D possibly corresponds to TRBD2 (5 bases). Gene TRBJ2-7 matches the end of the DNA better, so the J call may be wrong. The CDR3 covers 15 residues. In germline, CDR1 is SGHTA, CDR2 FQGNSA. CDR3 amino acids: CASSLRRGLSYEQYF. CDR3 coding DNA: TGTGCCAGCAGCCTAAGGCGCGGACTTTCCTACGAGCAGTACTTC.

This clonotype was observed a few times. The genes are TRBV20-1 and TRBJ2-1; TRBD2 matches 7 bases. Germline values: CDR1 DFQATT, CDR2 SNEGSKA (reference sequence). Germline trimming cut 0 bases from V and 4 bases from J; bases unmatched to any gene: 6. The CDR3 is made up of 15 amino acids. This chain's CDR3 is CSAREISGIYNEQFF. The CDR3 bases are TGCAGTGCTAGAGAAATCAGCGGGATATACAATGAGCAGTTCTTC.

Comments on this clonotype: The junction does not match germline at one end; this may be a read error. The rearrangement links TRBV28 to TRBJ1-2, with 7 bases fitting TRBD1. Germline-derived CDR1 and CDR2 are MDHEN and SYDVKM. The CDR3 loop spans 13 amino acids. The CDR3: CASRVGTAYDYTF. Here the CDR3 DNA reads TGTGCCAGCAGGGTAGGGACAGCCTATGACTACACCTTC.

The chain has TRBV7-2 and TRBJ2-3, with 12 bases fitting TRBD2. The trim removed 5 bases at V and 5 bases at J, leaving 11 bases unmatched. The CDR3 is 17 amino acids. Per germline, CDR1 SGHTA and CDR2 FQGNSA. CDR3 coding DNA: TGTGCCAGCAGCGCCGGGACTAGCGGGTGGCGGGGAGATACGCAGTATTTT. Protein product: CASSAGTSGWRGDTQYF.

The V and J genes are TRBV12-3 or TRBV12-4 and TRBJ2-3; maybe TRBD2 (5 bases). This CDR3 has 15 amino acids. Deletions cut 3 bases from V and 3 bases from J, with 13 bases between. The CDR3 region is CASSLMGVRTDTQYF. For the CDR3, the DNA is TGTGCCAGCAGTTTGATGGGAGTAAGGACAGATACGCAGTATTTT.

This clonotype was counted many times. V is TRBV12-3 or TRBV12-4 and J is TRBJ2-3; D ambiguous. The CDR3 sequence is 11 residues long. Between the trimmed V and J ends, which lost 6 bases and 5 bases, there was a span of 6 bases. The CDR3 region is CASRVGDTQYF. CDR3 in DNA: TGTGCCAGCAGGGTGGGAGATACGCAGTATTTT.

The chain links TRBV12-3 or TRBV12-4 to TRBJ1-5; the D gene is possibly TRBD1 (6 bases). CDR3 length: 18 residues. V was cut by 4 bases and J by 4 bases, with 23 bases left in between. CDR3 DNA sequence: TGTGCCAGCAGTTCCAGAACCTGGGGGACAAAATTTAATCAGCCCCAGCATTTT. Amino acid sequence: CASSSRTWGTKFNQPQHF.

This clonotype was counted only a few times. The gene calls are TRBV6-6 and TRBJ2-7; no firm D call. CDR1 and CDR2 from the germline V gene are MNHNY and SVGAGI (reference sequence). The V end was cut by 6 bases, the J end by 5 bases, with 17 bases between. The CDR3 is 14 residues long. The CDR3 DNA sequence: TGTGCCAGCAGGTCCGGTCCGCCGACTGACGAGCAGTACTTC. Protein sequence: CASRSGPPTDEQYF.

The CDR3 sequence: CASSQERDRAYGYTF. DNA of the CDR3: TGCGCCAGCAGCCAAGAAAGGGACAGGGCGTACGGCTACACCTTC. The chain joins TRBV4-1 to TRBJ1-2, with 9 bases aligning to TRBD1. This CDR3 comprises 15 residues. Trimming cost V 0 bases and J 8 bases; bases outside gene matches: 7. Germline V lookup: CDR1 MGHRA, CDR2 YSYEKL.

There are many counts of this clonotype. J is TRBJ2-7 and V is TRBV4-2, with D perhaps matching TRBD2 (5 bases). V dropped 4 bases and J dropped 0 bases, with 16 bases sitting between them. The CDR3 extends over 16 amino acids. Looked up from germline, CDR1 is LGHNA and CDR2 is YNFKEQ. The CDR3 is CASSPAGDGDSYEQYF. CDR3 coding DNA: TGTGCCAGCAGCCCGGCCGGCGACGGGGACTCCTACGAGCAGTACTTC.

This chain uses TRBV12-3 or TRBV12-4 with TRBJ1-1; D remains unclear. The ends were cut back, 3 bases at V and 1 base at J, with 9 bases in the middle. This CDR3 comprises 14 residues. The CDR3 bases are TGTGCCAGCAGTTTTGGGGAGGGGAACACTGAAGCTTTCTTT. Its protein product is CASSFGEGNTEAFF.

The chain carries TRBV6-1 and TRBJ2-5; a possible D gene is TRBD2 (5 bases). Germline lookup yields CDR1 MNHNS and CDR2 SASEGT. Trimming shortened V by 3 bases and J by 0 bases, and 8 bases separated the two germline ends. The CDR3 length is 14 residues. The CDR3: CASSDLGDQETQYF. In DNA, the CDR3 is TGTGCCAGCAGTGACCTCGGGGACCAAGAGACCCAGTACTTC.

In this sample, this clonotype turned up a few times. The chain links TRBV20-1 to TRBJ2-3, with D unclear. Germline lookup yields CDR1 DFQATT and CDR2 SNEGSKA (reference sequence). This CDR3 has 12 residues. Trimming left V 0 bases short and J 4 bases short, with 5 bases between. The CDR3 region has the DNA TGCAGTGCTAGAGATTTTGCAGATACGCAGTATTTT. Translation: CSARDFADTQYF.